This T cell receptor beta chain originates from a study of cytomegalovirus exposure and HLA in healthy donors. General study findings and limits: In vitro experiments confirmed that three CMV-associated chains were specific for CMV antigens. In a later analysis, donors in an Asian-associated ancestry cluster reportedly had fewer N-insertions in productive TCRs than the cohort mean. Many donors shared some public TCRs, even though most TCR sequences were rare.

The CDR3 runs to 14 residues. V lost 1 base, J lost 6 bases, and 2 bases stayed unmatched. The germline CDR1 and CDR2 sequences are SNHLY and FYNNEI. On this clone: Its cognate antigen is unknown.

Primers: 60 Vbeta forward and 13 Jbeta reverse. TCRdb keeps only in-frame clones here, not all; method: immunoSEQ multiplex PCR. The top ten clones hold about 2.2% of a sample with about 140,000 clones, approximately 80% of them seen once. The sequencing input was PBMCs. The chain recombines TRBV2 with TRBJ2-3, with 9 positions matching TRBD1. The sequence derives from a man aged 50 to 59 in good health and CMV-seronegative. CDR3: CASSEGTGADTQYF. CDR3 bases: TGTGCCAGCAGTGAAGGGACAGGGGCGGATACGCAGTATTTT. The full variable domain, completed using reference TRBV2 and TRBJ2-3, is EPEVTQTPSHQVTQMGQEVILRCVPISNHLYFYWYRQILGQKVEFLVSFYNNEISEKSEIFDDQFSVERPDGSNFTLKIRSTKLEDSAMYFCASSEGTGADTQYFGPGTRLTVL.